This T cell receptor beta chain emerged from a study of regulatory and conventional T cells in RAG deficiency. Overall study results and limits: Patient subsets had shorter CDR3s; Omenn Treg-Tconv overlap exceeded 85%. In Omenn syndrome, sorted "Tregs" may be peripherally activated cells. RAG-deficient patients showed markedly lower Shannon entropy and higher Simpson indices than control T-cell subsets.

The assay was immunoSEQ multiplex PCR, and TCRdb's table has in-frame clones only and misses some. Among around 1,300 clones listed, around four fifths were seen once. CDR1 is SNHLY, CDR2 FYNNEI, per germline. Trimming shortened V by 2 bases and J by 7 bases, and 9 bases separated the two germline ends. There are 13 residues in the CDR3. Concerning this clone: No antigen is known for it.

Genomic DNA came from blood conventional CD4+ T cells gated CD25-low CD127-high. The TCR sequence derives from a human donor with RAG deficiency presenting as severe combined immunodeficiency. V usage is TRBV2 and J usage is TRBJ1-3; D uncertain. Sequencing used CD4+ effector T cells sorted from blood. This CDR3 is CASSESYRNTIYF. CDR3 in DNA: TGTGCCAGCAGTGAAAGCTATCGGAACACCATATATTTT.